The rows below give T cell receptor beta chains drawn from one sample of a study of T cell changes during pregnancy in multiple sclerosis. Repertoires were generated with immunoSEQ multiplex PCR, while TCRdb's copy carries only in-frame clones and drops some. The table has about 49,000 clones, about 91% seen once. Here the sequenced sample was peripheral blood, taken after pregnancy. The receptor set was obtained from a female donor with multiple sclerosis, enrolled in a pregnancy study. Each CDR3 is given without its conserved first and last residue. Each record gives: V gene, J gene, CDR3 protein.

v_call: TRBV4-1; j_call: TRBJ2-2; cdr3_aa: ASSQELGTRGGTGELF
v_call: TRBV4-2; j_call: TRBJ2-1; cdr3_aa: ASSQSKRGVNEQF
v_call: TRBV6-4; j_call: TRBJ2-3; cdr3_aa: ASSRGSTDTQY
v_call: TRBV7-3; j_call: TRBJ1-1; cdr3_aa: ASSPSRGRVTEAF
v_call: TRBV11-1; j_call: TRBJ2-3; cdr3_aa: ASSLGLSTDTQY
v_call: TRBV30; j_call: TRBJ2-7; cdr3_aa: AWSQMVGPSTQY
v_call: TRBV5-6; j_call: TRBJ2-7; cdr3_aa: ASSLWGQTSSNQY
v_call: TRBV7-9; j_call: TRBJ2-2; cdr3_aa: ASSLGLGSTGELF
v_call: TRBV30; j_call: TRBJ2-7; cdr3_aa: AWSWDSYSYEQY
v_call: TRBV7-6; j_call: TRBJ2-7; cdr3_aa: ASSPRTYEQY
v_call: TRBV4-1; j_call: TRBJ1-4; cdr3_aa: ASSQTPMQGPREKLF
v_call: TRBV5-1; j_call: TRBJ1-1; cdr3_aa: ASSSTGVRGGRRLTEAF
v_call: TRBV5-6; j_call: TRBJ1-2; cdr3_aa: ASSFLGTGLGGGYT
v_call: TRBV6-1; j_call: TRBJ1-5; cdr3_aa: ASRATGRNQPQH
v_call: TRBV7-2; j_call: TRBJ2-1; cdr3_aa: ASSFVTADNEQF
v_call: TRBV19; j_call: TRBJ1-1; cdr3_aa: ASSAPGTTEAF
v_call: TRBV19; j_call: TRBJ1-3; cdr3_aa: ASSIALGLAGNTIY
v_call: TRBV4-3; j_call: TRBJ2-2; cdr3_aa: ASSPRADSQNTGELF
v_call: TRBV9; j_call: TRBJ2-1; cdr3_aa: ASSVGLGGNEQF
v_call: TRBV9; j_call: TRBJ1-3; cdr3_aa: ASSVHSGRGNTIY
v_call: TRBV4-1; j_call: TRBJ1-5; cdr3_aa: ASSQGHPNQPQH
v_call: TRBV7-2; j_call: TRBJ2-2; cdr3_aa: ASSLVSNTGELF
v_call: TRBV27; j_call: TRBJ1-2; cdr3_aa: ASRPVRPRTIDGYT
v_call: TRBV30; j_call: TRBJ1-1; cdr3_aa: AWTLRGQEAF
v_call: TRBV4-3; j_call: TRBJ1-4; cdr3_aa: ASSQGQGSEKLF
v_call: TRBV18; j_call: TRBJ1-2; cdr3_aa: ASSPPIDSYGYT